A single T cell receptor (beta chain) is shown here with its context. Sequencing was performed with immunoSEQ multiplex PCR; in TCRdb, only in-frame clones are kept and a portion is missing. The table records roughly 230,000 clones, about 85% of them present only once. This sample was included in a study of blood T cell repertoires in COVID-19. This CDR3 is 14 amino acids long. V lost 7 bases to trimming and J lost 6 bases; unmatched junction nucleotides: 10. CDR1 and CDR2 from the germline V gene are KGHDR and SFDVKD. The material sequenced was PBMCs or T cells enriched from blood (not recorded which). The chain combines TRBV24-1 with TRBJ1-2; 7 bases align to TRBD1. The receptor was isolated from a woman aged 45-65 years who had been exposed to COVID-19. This CDR3 reads CATSGIQGFHGYTF. Here the CDR3 DNA reads TGTGCCACCAGCGGGATACAGGGGTTTCATGGCTACACCTTC.